This T cell receptor beta chain appears in the sequencing data of a study of blood T cell repertoires in COVID-19. At the level of the study: Collection of acute and convalescent COVID-19 samples took place in the United States, Italy and Spain. T cells, B-cell-depleted T cells, or PBMCs supplied cDNA or gDNA.

The authors' processing: Amplification of reference gene primers was used by the study to estimate nucleated cell counts. This table comes from immunoSEQ multiplex PCR, and its TCRdb copy is limited to in-frame clones, with some not included. The V and J calls and clone size were taken over from that table, and D and trimming were inferred from the DNA. This sample carries 150,000 to 200,000 clones, around 77% of them seen once, and the ten largest clones take approximately 3%. This CDR3 has 15 residues. Germline CDR1 LNHNV, CDR2 YYDKDF (reference sequence). V lost 0 bases, J lost 0 bases, and 8 bases lay in between.

The specimen sequenced was peripheral blood. The chain joins TRBV15 to TRBJ1-2; no clear D gene. This TCR was sampled from a man between 65 and 80 years old with acute or convalescent COVID-19. This CDR3 reads CATSREARSNYGYTF. The CDR3 DNA reads as TGTGCCACCAGCAGAGAGGCCAGATCTAACTATGGCTACACCTTC. Full variable domain (remainder filled in from reference TRBV15 and TRBJ1-2): DAMVIQNPRYQVTQFGKPVTLSCSQTLNHNVMYWYQQKSSQAPKLLFHYYDKDFNNEADTPDNFQSRRPNTSFCFLDIRSPGLGDTAMYLCATSREARSNYGYTFGSGTRLTVV.